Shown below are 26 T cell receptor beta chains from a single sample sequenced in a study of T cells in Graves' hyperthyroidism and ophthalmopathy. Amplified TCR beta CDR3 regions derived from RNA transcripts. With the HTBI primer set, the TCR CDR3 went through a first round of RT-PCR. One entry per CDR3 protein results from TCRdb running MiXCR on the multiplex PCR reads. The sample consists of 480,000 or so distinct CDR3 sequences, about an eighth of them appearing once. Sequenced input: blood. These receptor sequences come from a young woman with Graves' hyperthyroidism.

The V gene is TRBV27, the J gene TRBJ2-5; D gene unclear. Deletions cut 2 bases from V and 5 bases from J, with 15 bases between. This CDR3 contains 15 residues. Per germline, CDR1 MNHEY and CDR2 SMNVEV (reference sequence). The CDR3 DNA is TGTGCCAGCAGTTTAACTATCCCCGGAGTGGAGACCCAGTACTTC. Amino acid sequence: CASSLTIPGVETQYF.

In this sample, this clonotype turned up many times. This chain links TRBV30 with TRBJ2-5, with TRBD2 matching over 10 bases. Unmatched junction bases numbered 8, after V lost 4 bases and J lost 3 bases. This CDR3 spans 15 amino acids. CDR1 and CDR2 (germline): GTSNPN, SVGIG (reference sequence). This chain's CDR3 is CAWNDKLAGKETQYF. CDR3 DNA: TGTGCCTGGAATGATAAACTAGCGGGAAAAGAGACCCAGTACTTC.

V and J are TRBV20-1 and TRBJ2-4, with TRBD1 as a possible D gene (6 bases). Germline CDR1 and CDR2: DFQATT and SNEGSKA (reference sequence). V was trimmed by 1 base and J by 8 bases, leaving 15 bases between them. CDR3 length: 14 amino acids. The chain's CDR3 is CSARANRVGDIQYF. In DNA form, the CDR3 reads TGCAGTGCTAGAGCCAACAGGGTGGGTGACATTCAGTACTTC.

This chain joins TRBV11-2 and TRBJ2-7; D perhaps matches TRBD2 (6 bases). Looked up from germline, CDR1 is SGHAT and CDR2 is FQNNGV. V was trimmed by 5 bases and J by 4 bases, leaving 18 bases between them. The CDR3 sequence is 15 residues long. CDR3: CASSARLVRRYEQYF. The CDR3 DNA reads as TGTGCCAGCAGCGCCAGACTAGTACGTAGGTACGAGCAGTACTTC.

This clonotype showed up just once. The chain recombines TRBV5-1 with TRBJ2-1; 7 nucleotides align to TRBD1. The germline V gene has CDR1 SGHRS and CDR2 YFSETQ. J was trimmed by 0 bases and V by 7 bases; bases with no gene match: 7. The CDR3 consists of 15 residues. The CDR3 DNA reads TGCGCCAGCCATCTGACAGGGAGCTCCTACAATGAGCAGTTCTTC. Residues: CASHLTGSSYNEQFF.

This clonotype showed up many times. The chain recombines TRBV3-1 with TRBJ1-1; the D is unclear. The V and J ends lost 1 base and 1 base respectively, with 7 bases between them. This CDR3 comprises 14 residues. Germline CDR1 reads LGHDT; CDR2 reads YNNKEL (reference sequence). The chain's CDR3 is CASSQVPENTEAFF. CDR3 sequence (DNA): TGTGCCAGCAGCCAAGTGCCGGAGAACACTGAAGCTTTCTTT.

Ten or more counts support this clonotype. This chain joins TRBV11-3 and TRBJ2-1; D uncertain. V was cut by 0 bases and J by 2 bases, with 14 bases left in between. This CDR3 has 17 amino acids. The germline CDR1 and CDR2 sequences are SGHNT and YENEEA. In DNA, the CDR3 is TGTGCCAGCAGCTTAGACCCCCCCAGATGGACCTACAATGAGCAGTTCTTC. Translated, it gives CASSLDPPRWTYNEQFF. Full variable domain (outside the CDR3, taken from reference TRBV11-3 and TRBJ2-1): EAGVVQSPRYKIIEKKQPVAFWCNPISGHNTLYWYLQNLGQGPELLIRYENEEAVDDSQLPKDRFSAERLKGVDSTLKIQPAELGDSAVYLCASSLDPPRWTYNEQFFGPGTRLTVL.

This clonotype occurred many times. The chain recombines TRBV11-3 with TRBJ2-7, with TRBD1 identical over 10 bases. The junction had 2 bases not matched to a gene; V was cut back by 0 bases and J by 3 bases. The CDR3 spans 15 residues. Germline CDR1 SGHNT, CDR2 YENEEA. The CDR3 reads CASSLEGQGDYEQYF. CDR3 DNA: TGTGCCAGCAGCTTAGAAGGACAGGGGGACTACGAGCAGTACTTC.

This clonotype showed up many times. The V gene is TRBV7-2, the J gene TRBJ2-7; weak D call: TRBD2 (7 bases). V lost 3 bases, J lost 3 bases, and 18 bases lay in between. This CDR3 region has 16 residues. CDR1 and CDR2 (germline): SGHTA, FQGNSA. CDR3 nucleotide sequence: TGTGCCAGCAGCTTCGGGTACGGGGGGCCCCTCTACGAGCAGTACGTC. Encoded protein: CASSFGYGGPLYEQYV.

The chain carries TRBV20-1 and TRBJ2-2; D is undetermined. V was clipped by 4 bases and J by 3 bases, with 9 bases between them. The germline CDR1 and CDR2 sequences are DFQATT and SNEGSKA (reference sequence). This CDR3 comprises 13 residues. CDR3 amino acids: CSAMSLDTGELFF. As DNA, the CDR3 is TGCAGTGCTATGAGTTTGGACACCGGGGAGCTGTTTTTT.

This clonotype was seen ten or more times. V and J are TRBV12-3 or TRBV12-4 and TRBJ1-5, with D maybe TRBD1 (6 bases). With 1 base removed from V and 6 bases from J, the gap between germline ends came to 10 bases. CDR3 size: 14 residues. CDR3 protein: CASSLEGGGQPQHF. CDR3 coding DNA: TGTGCCAGCAGTTTAGAAGGGGGTGGTCAGCCCCAGCATTTT.

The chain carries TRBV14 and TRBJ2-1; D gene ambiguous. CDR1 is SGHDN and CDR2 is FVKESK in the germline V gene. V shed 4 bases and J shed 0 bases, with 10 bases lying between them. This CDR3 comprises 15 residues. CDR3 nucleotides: TGTGCCAGCAGCCGGAGACACAGCTCCTACAATGAGCAGTTCTTC. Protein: CASSRRHSSYNEQFF. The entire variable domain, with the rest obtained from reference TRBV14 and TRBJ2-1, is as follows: EAGVTQFPSHSVIEKGQTVTLRCDPISGHDNLYWYRRVMGKEIKFLLHFVKESKQDESGMPNNRFLAERTGGTYSTLKVQPAELEDSGVYFCASSRRHSSYNEQFFGPGTRLTVL.

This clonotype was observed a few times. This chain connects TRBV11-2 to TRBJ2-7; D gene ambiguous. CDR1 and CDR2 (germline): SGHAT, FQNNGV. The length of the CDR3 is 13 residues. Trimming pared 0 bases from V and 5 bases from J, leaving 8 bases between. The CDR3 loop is CASSLDVRNEQYF. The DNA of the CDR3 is TGTGCCAGCAGCTTAGATGTCCGGAACGAGCAGTACTTC.

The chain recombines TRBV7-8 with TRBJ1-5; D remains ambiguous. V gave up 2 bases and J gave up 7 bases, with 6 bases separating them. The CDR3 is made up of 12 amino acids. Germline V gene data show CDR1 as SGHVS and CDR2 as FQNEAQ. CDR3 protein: CASSLRGQPQHF. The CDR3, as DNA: TGTGCCAGCAGCTTACGAGGGCAGCCCCAGCATTTT.

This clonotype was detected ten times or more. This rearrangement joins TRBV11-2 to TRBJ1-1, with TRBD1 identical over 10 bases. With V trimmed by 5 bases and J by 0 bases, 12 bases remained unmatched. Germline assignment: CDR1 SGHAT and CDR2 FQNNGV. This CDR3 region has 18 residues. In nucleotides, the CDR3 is TGTGCCAGCAGCGTCCGTCCGGGACAGGGGTTTATGAACACTGAAGCTTTCTTT. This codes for CASSVRPGQGFMNTEAFF.

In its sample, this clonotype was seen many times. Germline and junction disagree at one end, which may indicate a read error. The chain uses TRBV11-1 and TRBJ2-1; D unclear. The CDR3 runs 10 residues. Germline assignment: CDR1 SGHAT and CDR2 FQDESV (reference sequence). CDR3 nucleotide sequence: TGTGCCAGCGGCTTCAATGAGCAGTTCTTC. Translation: CASGFNEQFF.

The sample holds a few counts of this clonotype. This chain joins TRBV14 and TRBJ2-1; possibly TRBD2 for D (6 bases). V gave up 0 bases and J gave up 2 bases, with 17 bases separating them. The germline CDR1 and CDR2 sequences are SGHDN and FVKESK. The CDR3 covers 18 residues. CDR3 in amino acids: CASSQESRDFSPYNEQFF. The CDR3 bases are TGTGCCAGCAGCCAAGAGAGCCGGGACTTCTCACCCTACAATGAGCAGTTCTTC.

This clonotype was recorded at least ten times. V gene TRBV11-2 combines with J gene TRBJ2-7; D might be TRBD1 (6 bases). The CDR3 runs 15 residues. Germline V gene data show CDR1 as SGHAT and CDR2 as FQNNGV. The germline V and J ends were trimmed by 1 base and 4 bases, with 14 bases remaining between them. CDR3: CASSLGQVVVYEQYV. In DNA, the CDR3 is TGTGCCAGCAGCTTAGGACAGGTGGTAGTTTACGAGCAGTACGTC.

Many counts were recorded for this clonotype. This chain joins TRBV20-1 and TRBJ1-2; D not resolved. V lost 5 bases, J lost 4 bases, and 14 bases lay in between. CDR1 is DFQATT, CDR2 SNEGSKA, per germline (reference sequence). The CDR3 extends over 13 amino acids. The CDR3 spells CSAPTDRLYGYTF. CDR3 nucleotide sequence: TGCAGTGCTCCAACCGACCGTCTCTATGGCTACACCTTC.

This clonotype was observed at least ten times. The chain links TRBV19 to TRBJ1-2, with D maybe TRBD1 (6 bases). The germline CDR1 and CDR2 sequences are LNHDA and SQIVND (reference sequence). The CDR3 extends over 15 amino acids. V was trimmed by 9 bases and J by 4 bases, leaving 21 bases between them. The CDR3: CASNQGGSWGYGYTF. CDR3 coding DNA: TGTGCCAGCAATCAAGGGGGGAGTTGGGGCTATGGCTACACCTTC.

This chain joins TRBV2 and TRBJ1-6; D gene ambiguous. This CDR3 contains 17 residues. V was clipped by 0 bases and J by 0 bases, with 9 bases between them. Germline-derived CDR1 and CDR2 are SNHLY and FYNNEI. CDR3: CASSEAQGSSYNSPLHF. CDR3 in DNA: TGTGCCAGCAGTGAAGCGCAAGGGAGCTCCTATAATTCACCCCTCCACTTT.

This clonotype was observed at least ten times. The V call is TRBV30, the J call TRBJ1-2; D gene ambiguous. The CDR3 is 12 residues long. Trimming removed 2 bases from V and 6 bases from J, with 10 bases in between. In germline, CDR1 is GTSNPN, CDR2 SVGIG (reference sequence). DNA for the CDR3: TGTGCCTGGAGTCCTGACATGCATGGCTACACCTTC. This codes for CAWSPDMHGYTF.

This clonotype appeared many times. The DNA of the CDR3 is TGTGCCGGGGGACAGGAAGTGGCTTTCTTT. This codes for CAGGQEVAFF. This chain links TRBV7-9 with TRBJ1-1; 8 bases align to TRBD1. Germline V lookup: CDR1 SEHNR, CDR2 FQNEAQ (reference sequence). The CDR3 length is 10 residues. V shed 11 bases and J 11 bases; nucleotides not matched to a gene: 7.

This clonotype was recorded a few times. CDR3 protein: CASSLARGEAQYF. Written as DNA, the CDR3 is TGTGCCAGCAGTTTAGCGCGCGGGGAGGCACAGTACTTC. The chain joins TRBV12-3 or TRBV12-4 to TRBJ2-5; maybe TRBD2 (6 bases). The V end was cut by 0 bases, the J end by 11 bases, with 13 bases between. This CDR3 comprises 13 residues.

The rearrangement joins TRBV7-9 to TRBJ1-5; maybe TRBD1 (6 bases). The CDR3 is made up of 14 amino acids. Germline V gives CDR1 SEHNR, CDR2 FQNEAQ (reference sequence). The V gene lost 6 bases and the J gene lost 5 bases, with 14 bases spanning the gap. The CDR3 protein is CASRPQGRDQPQHF. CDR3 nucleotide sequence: TGTGCCAGCAGGCCTCAGGGGCGAGATCAGCCCCAGCATTTT.

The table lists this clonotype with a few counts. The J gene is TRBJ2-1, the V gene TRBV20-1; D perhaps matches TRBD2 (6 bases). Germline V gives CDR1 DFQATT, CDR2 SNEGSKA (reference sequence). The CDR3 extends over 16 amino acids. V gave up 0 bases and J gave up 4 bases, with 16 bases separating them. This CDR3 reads CSARDFERVFYNEQFF. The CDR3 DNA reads TGCAGTGCTAGAGATTTCGAGCGGGTGTTTTACAATGAGCAGTTCTTC.